A single TCR beta chain is shown here with its context. The antigen remains unidentified. A much larger clone lies a single base off, so this may be a read error. This record comes from a study of T cells in Graves' hyperthyroidism and ophthalmopathy. Overall study: Blood was drawn when the patient was first diagnosed and still untreated.

Researchers took RNA transcripts and amplified the TCR beta CDR3 regions from them. During a first-round RT-PCR of the TCR CDR3, the HTBI primer set was used. Each CDR3 protein is one row after TCRdb ran MiXCR on the multiplex PCR reads. This table has about 370,000 distinct CDR3 sequences, 15% appearing once. V dropped 8 bases and J dropped 4; count of bases not matched to a gene: 8. Per germline, CDR1 DFQATT and CDR2 SNEGSKA (reference sequence). This CDR3 contains 13 residues. Whole-study findings and limits: Blood also contained most expanded thyroid clonotypes above 0.001. Separation of ophthalmopathy from stable hyperthyroidism was achieved by a 13 V-J model.

Used for diagnoses were clinical symptoms, serum thyroxine and TRAb, thyroid ultrasound and orbital computed tomography. This chain links TRBV20-1 with TRBJ1-2; 9 nucleotides agree with TRBD1. This receptor was identified in a woman between 55 and 75 years old with Graves' ophthalmopathy. The source material was blood. CDR3 protein: CSTYRGPSYGYTF. The CDR3 region has the DNA TGCAGTACCTACAGGGGGCCATCCTATGGCTACACCTTC.